One and the same sample provided the 25 T cell receptor beta chains below, sequenced in a study of blood T cell repertoires in COVID-19. Data came from immunoSEQ multiplex PCR; TCRdb stores just in-frame clones and leaves some out. The sample lists a few hundred thousand clones, 90% seen once, with roughly 5.9% in the top ten. Sequenced sample: peripheral blood. Receptors originate from a woman between 50 and 59 years old with COVID-19, enrolled during active disease.

This chain connects TRBV30 to TRBJ2-7; 14 nucleotides match TRBD2. The germline CDR1 and CDR2 sequences are GTSNPN and SVGIG (reference sequence). The CDR3 has 15 amino acids. The J segment lost 7 bases and the V segment lost 1 base, leaving 6 bases of the junction unmatched. The DNA for the CDR3 is TGTGCCTGGAGTGGACTAGCGGGAGGGCGTGGGGAGCAGTACTTC. Translation: CAWSGLAGGRGEQYF.

CDR3 in DNA: TGTGCCAGCAGCACTGACTCTAGCGGGGAGCAGTACTTC. Amino acids: CASSTDSSGEQYF. This chain uses TRBV11-2 with TRBJ2-7; TRBD2 aligns across 8 bases. The CDR3 runs to 13 residues. The J segment lost 7 bases and the V segment lost 5 bases, leaving 7 bases of the junction unmatched. Germline V gene sequence: CDR1 SGHAT, CDR2 FQNNGV.

This chain joins TRBV11-3 and TRBJ2-7; D is undetermined. Trimming left V 2 bases short and J 1 base short, with 9 bases between. This CDR3 comprises 14 residues. The germline CDR1 and CDR2 sequences are SGHNT and YENEEA. In nucleotides, the CDR3 is TGTGCCAGCAGCTTATGGGCCAGGTCCTACGAGCAGTACTTC. Protein sequence: CASSLWARSYEQYF. The full variable domain, in which reference TRBV11-3 and TRBJ2-7 provide the parts outside the CDR3, is EAGVVQSPRYKIIEKKQPVAFWCNPISGHNTLYWYLQNLGQGPELLIRYENEEAVDDSQLPKDRFSAERLKGVDSTLKIQPAELGDSAVYLCASSLWARSYEQYFGPGTRLTVT.

The genes are TRBV6-6 and TRBJ2-7, with 9 positions matching TRBD1. V gave up 11 bases and J gave up 4 bases; unmatched junction bases: 12. This CDR3 comprises 14 residues. Germline assignment: CDR1 MNHNY and CDR2 SVGAGI (reference sequence). The CDR3 nucleotides read TGTGCCGGGGGAAGAAGTGGACAGGGGTACGAGCAGTACTTC. Residues: CAGGRSGQGYEQYF.

V gene TRBV29-1 combines with J gene TRBJ1-2, with D unresolved. Germline lookup yields CDR1 SQVTM and CDR2 ANQGSEA. The CDR3 consists of 14 residues. V lost 5 bases, J lost 0 bases, and 13 bases lay in between. The CDR3 here is CSVKEATTNYGYTF. The CDR3 region has the DNA TGCAGCGTTAAGGAGGCGACGACTAACTATGGCTACACCTTC.

The gene calls are TRBV5-1 and TRBJ2-1; 16 bases are a match to TRBD2. V dropped 3 bases and J dropped 4; count of bases not matched to a gene: 1. The CDR3 is 16 residues long. Germline CDR1 SGHRS, CDR2 YFSETQ. In DNA form, the CDR3 reads TGCGCCAGCAGCTGGGGACTAGCGGGAGGGTACAATGAGCAGTTCTTC. Protein: CASSWGLAGGYNEQFF. Combining the CDR3 with reference TRBV5-1 and TRBJ2-1 gives the whole variable domain KAGVTQTPRYLIKTRGQQVTLSCSPISGHRSVSWYQQTPGQGLQFLFEYFSETQRNKGNFPGRFSGRQFSNSRSEMNVSTLELGDSALYLCASSWGLAGGYNEQFFGPGTRLTVL.

The chain couples TRBV7-6 to TRBJ2-7, with 9 bases fitting TRBD1. Unmatched junction bases numbered 5, after V lost 5 bases and J lost 6 bases. The CDR3 covers 13 residues. Germline V gives CDR1 SGHVS, CDR2 FNYEAQ. The CDR3 here is CASSGTGLAEQYF. The CDR3 DNA sequence: TGTGCCAGCAGCGGGACAGGGTTAGCCGAGCAGTACTTC. Full variable domain (missing parts from reference TRBV7-6 and TRBJ2-7): GAGVSQSPRYKVTKRGQDVALRCDPISGHVSLYWYRQALGQGPEFLTYFNYEAQQDKSGLPNDRFSAERPEGSISTLTIQRTEQRDSAMYRCASSGTGLAEQYFGPGTRLTVT.

The J gene is TRBJ2-3, the V gene TRBV14; 8 nucleotides agree with TRBD1. Germline V CDR1 and CDR2: SGHDN, FVKESK. CDR3 length: 16 amino acids. The junction had 10 bases not matched to a gene; V was cut back by 4 bases and J by 4 bases. CDR3 amino acids: CASSLFGQGESDTQYF. The CDR3 coding sequence is TGTGCCAGCAGCCTCTTCGGACAGGGCGAATCAGATACGCAGTATTTT. Full variable domain (missing parts from reference TRBV14 and TRBJ2-3): EAGVTQFPSHSVIEKGQTVTLRCDPISGHDNLYWYRRVMGKEIKFLLHFVKESKQDESGMPNNRFLAERTGGTYSTLKVQPAELEDSGVYFCASSLFGQGESDTQYFGPGTRLTVL.

The rearrangement links TRBV9 to TRBJ2-2; D is undetermined. The V gene's germline CDR1 is SGDLS and CDR2 YYNGEE. The CDR3 runs 13 residues. With 2 bases removed from V and 4 bases from J, the gap between germline ends came to 6 bases. This CDR3 is CASSVYVTGELFF. DNA of the CDR3: TGTGCCAGCAGCGTTTATGTCACCGGGGAGCTGTTTTTT.

The chain uses TRBV6-1 and TRBJ1-6, with 7 bases that match TRBD1. Per germline, CDR1 MNHNS and CDR2 SASEGT. The CDR3 length is 14 residues. With V trimmed by 7 bases and J by 10 bases, 10 bases remained unmatched. The CDR3 DNA sequence: TGTGCCAGCAACCCAACAGGGGAGGACTCACCCCTCCACTTT. Amino acid sequence: CASNPTGEDSPLHF.

This chain links TRBV28 with TRBJ2-3, with D possibly matching TRBD2 (6 bases). This CDR3 is 16 amino acids long. Trimming stripped 3 bases from V and 0 bases from J, with 13 bases between. Looked up from germline, CDR1 is MDHEN and CDR2 is SYDVKM. CDR3 nucleotides: TGTGCCAGCAGTTTGGGGGGAACTCCTAGCACAGATACGCAGTATTTT. It is translated as CASSLGGTPSTDTQYF.

The rearrangement joins TRBV5-1 to TRBJ1-4, with 10 bases lining up with TRBD1. V dropped 3 bases and J dropped 5; count of bases not matched to a gene: 7. Looked up from germline, CDR1 is SGHRS and CDR2 is YFSETQ. This CDR3 contains 16 residues. The CDR3 DNA reads as TGCGCCAGCAGCTCCGGGACAGGGGAAACGAATGAAAAACTGTTTTTT. This codes for CASSSGTGETNEKLFF.

V is TRBV7-2 and J is TRBJ1-2, with 11 bases aligning to TRBD1. J gave up 4 bases and V 4 bases, and 5 bases lay outside the gene matches. This CDR3 contains 15 residues. In germline, CDR1 is SGHTA, CDR2 FQGNSA. CDR3 residues: CASSWGQGGSYGYTF. The CDR3 bases are TGTGCCAGCAGCTGGGGACAGGGGGGATCCTATGGCTACACCTTC.

The chain links TRBV5-1 to TRBJ2-7, with D maybe TRBD1 (6 bases). Germline CDR1 reads SGHRS; CDR2 reads YFSETQ. Trimming stripped 4 bases from V and 4 bases from J, with 15 bases between. The CDR3 runs 14 residues. This chain's CDR3 is CASSQSTGSYEQYF. The DNA of the CDR3 is TGCGCCAGCAGCCAATCGACAGGTTCGTACGAGCAGTACTTC.

The chain joins TRBV5-1 to TRBJ2-3, with a tentative D call TRBD1 (6 bases). Trimming shortened V by 4 bases and J by 2 bases, and 11 bases separated the two germline ends. The germline CDR1 and CDR2 sequences are SGHRS and YFSETQ. This CDR3 has 14 residues. DNA of the CDR3: TGCGCCAGCAGCGTCCGGGACAACACAGATACGCAGTATTTT. Encoded protein: CASSVRDNTDTQYF.

The CDR3 here is CASSASGTGSNSPLHF. In nucleotides, the CDR3 is TGCGCCAGCAGCGCCTCCGGGACAGGGAGTAATTCACCCCTCCACTTT. The chain has TRBV4-1 and TRBJ1-6, with 9 bases identical to TRBD1. Germline CDR1 reads MGHRA; CDR2 reads YSYEKL. Germline trimming cut 5 bases from V and 6 bases from J; bases unmatched to any gene: 8. The CDR3 covers 16 residues.

The genes are TRBV25-1 and TRBJ1-4; TRBD1 is a possible D gene (6 bases). From germline, CDR1 is MGHDK and CDR2 SYGVNS. V dropped 3 bases and J dropped 1 base, with 15 bases sitting between them. This CDR3 has 17 residues. The CDR3 sequence is CASSDLGRGQTNEKLFF. The CDR3 region has the DNA TGTGCCAGCAGTGATTTAGGCAGGGGACAAACTAATGAAAAACTGTTTTTT.

V is TRBV11-2 and J is TRBJ1-2; D uncertain. This CDR3 is 16 amino acids long. Germline assignment: CDR1 SGHAT and CDR2 FQNNGV. V shed 3 bases and J shed 0 bases, with 14 bases lying between them. Written as DNA, the CDR3 is TGTGCCAGCAGCTTGTCCGGGAAAAAAACTAACTATGGCTACACCTTC. Amino acid sequence: CASSLSGKKTNYGYTF.

The chain carries TRBV3-1 (or the pseudogene TRBV3-2) and TRBJ2-1; 7 bases fit TRBD1. Unmatched junction bases numbered 8, after V lost 0 bases and J lost 0 bases. Germline V gives CDR1 LGHDT, CDR2 YNNKEL (reference sequence). The CDR3 is 18 amino acids. CDR3 sequence: CASSQDISGTASYNEQFF. The CDR3 DNA follows: TGTGCCAGCAGCCAAGATATTTCCGGGACAGCCTCCTACAATGAGCAGTTCTTC.

The J gene is TRBJ2-7, the V gene TRBV5-6, with TRBD2 matching 7 bases. J was trimmed by 4 bases and V by 5 bases; bases with no gene match: 9. Germline CDR1 reads SGHDT; CDR2 reads YYEEEE. This CDR3 has 14 residues. The CDR3 DNA reads as TGTGCCAGCAGTAACGTCAGGGAGGGGTACGAGCAGTACTTC. Amino acid sequence: CASSNVREGYEQYF.

Only one count was recorded for this clone. The junction departs from the called germline gene at one end, perhaps through a read error. The CDR3 DNA reads as TGTGCTAGCAGCTCCGGGACAGGGATGTATACGCAGTATTTT. Its translation is CASSSGTGMYTQYF. The V gene is TRBV7-7, the J gene TRBJ2-3; the match to TRBD1 covers 9 bases. Germline CDR1 SSHAT, CDR2 FNYEAQ (reference sequence). The CDR3 totals 14 residues.

The DNA of the CDR3 is TGCGCCAGCAGGGCAGGGCACAATGAGCAGTTCTTC. Residues: CASRAGHNEQFF. The chain has TRBV5-1 and TRBJ2-1, with D tentatively TRBD1 (5 bases). The CDR3 is 12 amino acids. Trimming stripped 5 bases from V and 5 bases from J, with 8 bases between. Germline CDR1 is SGHRS and CDR2 is YFSETQ. Supplemented by reference TRBV5-1 and TRBJ2-1, the full variable domain reads KAGVTQTPRYLIKTRGQQVTLSCSPISGHRSVSWYQQTPGQGLQFLFEYFSETQRNKGNFPGRFSGRQFSNSRSEMNVSTLELGDSALYLCASRAGHNEQFFGPGTRLTVL.

This chain joins TRBV27 and TRBJ2-2; D may be TRBD1 (6 bases). V lost 6 bases to trimming and J lost 1 base, with 15 bases between them. Germline-derived CDR1 and CDR2 are MNHEY and SMNVEV (reference sequence). The CDR3 sequence is 16 residues long. CDR3 loop: CASRRVGTQNTGELFF. The CDR3, as DNA: TGTGCCAGCAGACGTGTTGGGACACAGAACACCGGGGAGCTGTTTTTT.

The chain uses TRBV7-9 and TRBJ2-5; no clear D gene. This CDR3 contains 12 residues. V was clipped by 3 bases and J by 3 bases, with 5 bases between them. CDR1 is SEHNR and CDR2 is FQNEAQ in the germline V gene (reference sequence). This CDR3 is CASSFSEETQYF. The CDR3 DNA reads TGTGCCAGCAGCTTCAGCGAAGAGACCCAGTACTTC.

V usage is TRBV5-4 and J usage is TRBJ2-1; D remains ambiguous. CDR3 size: 12 residues. The ends were cut back, 10 bases at V and 7 bases at J, with 15 bases in the middle. The germline CDR1 and CDR2 sequences are SGHNT and YYREEE (reference sequence). CDR3 in DNA: TGTGCCGCACGTACAGCCTCTAATGAGCAGTTCTTC. Translating gives CAARTASNEQFF. Full variable domain (missing parts from reference TRBV5-4 and TRBJ2-1): ETGVTQSPTHLIKTRGQQVTLRCSSQSGHNTVSWYQQALGQGPQFIFQYYREEENGRGNFPPRFSGLQFPNYSSELNVNALELDDSALYLCAARTASNEQFFGPGTRLTVL.